This T cell receptor beta chain was recovered during a study of response to subunit inactivated influenza vaccine. Study results and caveats: With each seasonal influenza vaccination, the authors suggested, few new T cells are recruited.

TCRdb reanalysed the RT-PCR reads using MiXCR and keeps one entry per CDR3 protein. The table includes hundreds of thousands of distinct CDR3 sequences, 10% to 15% detected once. In the case of this clonotype: Its antigen is as yet unknown.

Trimming cost V 8 bases and J 6 bases; bases outside gene matches: 7. Germline CDR1 reads SGHDN; CDR2 reads FVKESK. This CDR3 is built from 14 residues. The receptor comes from a man aged 50 or older who received an inactivated influenza vaccine. Sequencing was performed on PBMCs from blood, taken about 40 days after vaccination. V is TRBV14 and J is TRBJ2-1; TRBD2 agrees at 10 bases. This CDR3 reads CASRQAGGRNEQFF. The CDR3 nucleotides are TGTGCCAGCCGACAAGCGGGGGGGCGCAATGAGCAGTTCTTC.